A single sample is the source of the 22 T cell receptor beta chains below, sequenced in a study of STAT5B mutations in CD4+ large granular lymphocyte leukemia (dated 2022 in TCRdb). Library prep was done by the immunoSEQ multiplex PCR assay. TCRdb retrieved this table from immuneACCESS and kept in-frame rearrangements only. Not all clones are present; in checked studies, unresolved V genes account for under half, and no reason is known for the remainder. In this sample the table shows around 34,000 clones, 85% of which occur a single time. Roughly 4.5% of the sample is taken by the ten largest. Sequenced input: CD4+ T cells from blood buffy coats. The receptors come from a human donor in good health.

V and J are TRBV5-1 and TRBJ2-2; 7 bases match TRBD2. The CDR3 covers 15 residues. After removal of 2 bases from V and 6 bases from J, the junction contained 7 bases not matched to a gene. CDR1 is SGHRS and CDR2 is YFSETQ in the germline V gene. This CDR3 is CASSLLARSPGELFF. The CDR3 nucleotides read TGCGCCAGCAGCTTACTAGCGAGGAGCCCCGGGGAGCTGTTTTTT.

V usage is TRBV27 and J usage is TRBJ2-7; TRBD1 agrees at 9 bases. This CDR3 has 15 residues. V trimming: 1 base; J trimming: 5 bases; junction bases outside the gene matches: 6. Germline V gives CDR1 MNHEY, CDR2 SMNVEV (reference sequence). The CDR3 sequence: CASSLLQGAFDEQYF. CDR3 bases: TGTGCCAGCAGTTTATTACAGGGGGCGTTCGACGAGCAGTACTTC.

The V and J genes are TRBV27 and TRBJ2-2, with unresolved D. Germline V CDR1 and CDR2: MNHEY, SMNVEV (reference sequence). V lost 0 bases to trimming and J lost 0 bases, with 5 bases between them. The length of the CDR3 is 15 residues. The CDR3 region is CASSLSIANTGELFF. In DNA form, the CDR3 reads TGTGCCAGCAGTTTATCGATAGCGAACACCGGGGAGCTGTTTTTT.

This chain connects TRBV7-6 to TRBJ2-2, with 11 bases that match TRBD1. The CDR3 sequence is 15 residues long. The junction had 6 bases not matched to a gene; V was cut back by 6 bases and J by 6 bases. From germline, CDR1 is SGHVS and CDR2 FNYEAQ. In DNA, the CDR3 is TGTGCCAGCAGTCCCGGACAGGGGGCGTCCGGGGAGCTGTTTTTT. Protein product: CASSPGQGASGELFF. Supplemented by reference TRBV7-6 and TRBJ2-2, the full variable domain reads GAGVSQSPRYKVTKRGQDVALRCDPISGHVSLYWYRQALGQGPEFLTYFNYEAQQDKSGLPNDRFSAERPEGSISTLTIQRTEQRDSAMYRCASSPGQGASGELFFGEGSRLTVL.

V and J are TRBV28 and TRBJ2-7; perhaps TRBD1 as D (7 bases). The germline V and J ends were trimmed by 3 bases and 4 bases, with 16 bases remaining between them. Germline V gives CDR1 MDHEN, CDR2 SYDVKM. This CDR3 is built from 15 residues. In nucleotides, the CDR3 is TGTGCCAGCAGTTTTCAGGCAGGGGGGATGTACGAGCAGTACTTC. Protein sequence: CASSFQAGGMYEQYF.

This sequence joins TRBV27 and TRBJ2-2; D gene uncertain. V lost 6 bases to trimming and J lost 4 bases, with 21 bases between them. Germline CDR1 is MNHEY and CDR2 is SMNVEV (reference sequence). The CDR3 consists of 17 residues. CDR3 nucleotide sequence: TGTGCCAGCAGCGAACTTAATTGGTATAGCTTCACCGGGGAGCTGTTTTTT. Translated, it gives CASSELNWYSFTGELFF.

The V and J genes are TRBV19 and TRBJ2-7; TRBD2 aligns across 11 bases. Unmatched junction bases numbered 3, after V lost 4 bases and J lost 1 base. This CDR3 comprises 15 residues. The germline CDR1 and CDR2 sequences are LNHDA and SQIVND (reference sequence). The CDR3 sequence: CASSRLAGHSYEQYF. CDR3 DNA sequence: TGTGCCAGTAGTAGACTAGCGGGACATTCCTACGAGCAGTACTTC.

The V and J genes are TRBV6-6 and TRBJ2-5; D ambiguous. Gene TRBJ2-7 matches the end of the DNA better, so the J call may be wrong. The CDR3 is 14 residues long. Germline values: CDR1 MNHNY, CDR2 SVGAGI (reference sequence). The CDR3 DNA sequence: TGTGCCAGCAGACGCTCGGACGGATACTACGAGCAGTACTTC. Protein: CASRRSDGYYEQYF.

V and J are TRBV5-1 and TRBJ2-7; D is possibly TRBD1 (6 bases). CDR3 length equals 15 residues. V lost 0 bases to trimming and J lost 5 bases, with 15 bases between them. The germline gives CDR1 SGHRS, CDR2 YFSETQ. The CDR3 nucleotides read TGCGCCAGCAGCTTGGGCAGGGGCATAAAGAACGAGCAGTACTTC. Its translation is CASSLGRGIKNEQYF.

This chain joins TRBV10-3 and TRBJ1-1; 10 nucleotides match TRBD1. J lost 1 base, V lost 6 bases, and 2 bases had no gene match. Germline values: CDR1 ENHRY, CDR2 SYGVKD. This CDR3 contains 14 residues. The CDR3 DNA follows: TGTGCCATCAGAGGGACAGGGGCGAACACTGAAGCTTTCTTT. It specifies CAIRGTGANTEAFF.

The V and J genes are TRBV7-9 and TRBJ1-5; the match to TRBD1 covers 9 bases. This CDR3 contains 16 residues. The V segment lost 5 bases and the J segment 2 bases; nucleotides outside the gene matches: 7. Germline CDR1 is SEHNR and CDR2 is FQNEAQ (reference sequence). For the CDR3, the DNA is TGTGCCAGCAGCCAAGGGACAGGGACACGCAATCAGCCCCAGCATTTT. Its protein product is CASSQGTGTRNQPQHF.

The CDR3, as DNA: TGTGCCAGCAGTTACTCGAGTTGGGCCGGGGAGCTGTTTTTT. It codes for CASSYSSWAGELFF. The chain has TRBV6-6 and TRBJ2-2; D call uncertain. CDR3 length: 14 residues. Germline CDR1 reads MNHNY; CDR2 reads SVGAGI (reference sequence). Trimming removed 0 bases from V and 6 bases from J, with 8 bases in between.

The chain employs TRBV28 and TRBJ2-1, with 10 positions matching TRBD2. This CDR3 region has 19 residues. Germline V gene lookup returns CDR1 MDHEN and CDR2 SYDVKM. V trimming: 6 bases; J trimming: 8 bases; junction bases outside the gene matches: 22. This CDR3 is CASSFGMTGSGRAGDEQFF. CDR3 DNA sequence: TGTGCCAGCAGCTTTGGAATGACTGGAAGCGGGAGGGCCGGGGATGAGCAGTTCTTC.

The chain recombines TRBV27 with TRBJ2-7; D gene uncertain. Trimming took 7 bases from V and 6 from J, leaving 4 bases between them. The CDR3 length is 9 residues. Germline CDR1 reads MNHEY; CDR2 reads SMNVEV (reference sequence). CDR3 protein: CASTGEQYF. The DNA for the CDR3 is TGTGCCAGCACCGGCGAGCAGTACTTC.

This chain uses TRBV7-2 with TRBJ2-7; 15 bases are a match to TRBD2. CDR1 is SGHTA, CDR2 FQGNSA, per germline. V was pared by 4 bases and J by 6 bases, with 1 base of the junction left unmatched. CDR3 length: 14 amino acids. The CDR3 region has the DNA TGTGCCAGCAGCTGGACTAGCGGGAGGGCCGAGCAGTACTTC. This sequence encodes CASSWTSGRAEQYF.

About this clone itself: Germline is not matched at one junction end, which may reflect a read error. This chain joins TRBV6-5 and TRBJ2-7; TRBD2 matches at 15 bases. The germline CDR1 and CDR2 sequences are MNHEY and SVGAGI. This CDR3 is 14 amino acids long. Written as DNA, the CDR3 is TGTGCCAGCAGTTATCAGGGACTAGCGGGAGGTCTGAACTTC. This encodes CASSYQGLAGGLNF.

The chain carries TRBV6-1 and TRBJ1-2; 8 nucleotides match TRBD1. CDR3 length equals 14 residues. Germline V gives CDR1 MNHNS, CDR2 SASEGT. V gave up 4 bases and J gave up 4 bases; unmatched junction bases: 5. The CDR3 DNA reads as TGTGCCAGCAGTGTCGCCGGGACAGGCTATGGCTACACCTTC. This encodes CASSVAGTGYGYTF.

This sequence joins TRBV28 and TRBJ2-3; 8 nucleotides align to TRBD2. The V gene's germline CDR1 is MDHEN and CDR2 SYDVKM. J gave up 4 bases and V 1 base, and 13 bases lay outside the gene matches. The CDR3 sequence is 18 residues long. CDR3 nucleotides: TGTGCCAGCAGTTTATTTAGGACTAGCCGGAGGGTATCAGATACGCAGTATTTT. This encodes CASSLFRTSRRVSDTQYF.

This chain connects TRBV6-5 to TRBJ2-7; the match to TRBD1 covers 7 bases. The V and J ends lost 5 bases and 2 bases, in that order; junction bases with no gene match: 9. From germline, CDR1 is MNHEY and CDR2 SVGAGI. CDR3 length: 15 amino acids. The CDR3 protein is CASSKGAVKTYEQYF. CDR3 nucleotides: TGTGCCAGCAGTAAGGGGGCTGTGAAAACCTACGAGCAGTACTTC.

This sequence joins TRBV28 and TRBJ2-3, with 7 positions matching TRBD1. The germline gives CDR1 MDHEN, CDR2 SYDVKM. V was pared by 6 bases and J by 2 bases, with 5 bases of the junction left unmatched. CDR3 size: 14 residues. The CDR3: CASSPGQITDTQYF. The CDR3 DNA sequence: TGTGCCAGCAGCCCGGGACAGATCACAGATACGCAGTATTTT.

The genes are TRBV7-2 and TRBJ2-5; 8 nucleotides agree with TRBD2. Germline V gene sequence: CDR1 SGHTA, CDR2 FQGNSA. The CDR3 is made up of 15 amino acids. V lost 5 bases, J lost 3 bases, and 8 bases stayed unmatched. In DNA, the CDR3 is TGTGCCAGCAGCCGAACTAGCGGAGGAAAAGAGACCCAGTACTTC. Translated: CASSRTSGGKETQYF.

This chain uses TRBV28 with TRBJ2-3; 9 bases match TRBD2. The CDR3 runs 16 residues. The germline gives CDR1 MDHEN, CDR2 SYDVKM. Unmatched junction bases numbered 6, after V lost 5 bases and J lost 0 bases. The CDR3 DNA follows: TGTGCCAGCAGTACCGGGACTAGCAGTAGCACAGATACGCAGTATTTT. Residues: CASSTGTSSSTDTQYF.